The rows below give T cell receptor beta chains drawn from one sample of a study of a mutant IDH1 vaccine in newly diagnosed glioma. These receptors lack a known antigen. TCRdb keeps only in-frame clones here, not all; method: immunoSEQ multiplex PCR. The profile shows 110,000 or so clones, about 90% of them singletons. The specimen comprised PBMCs, sampled from a glioma patient whose treatment included an IDH1 peptide vaccine. The source is a woman aged 45-65 years with glioma. Each CDR3 is given with its conserved first and last residue. A D gene is named only where the DNA matches it firmly. The size of a clone is reported for some rows only, either as once, few or many, or as a class for expanded clones.

j_gene | v_gene | d_gene | abundance | CDR3nt | CDR3aa
TRBJ2-6 | TRBV19 | - | - | TGTGCCAGTAGTATACCCCCGGGAATCGACTCTGGGGCCAACGTCCTGACTTTC | CASSIPPGIDSGANVLTF
TRBJ2-7 | TRBV27 | - | - | TGTGCCAGCAGCCCCGCCTGGGGGGACAGAAACTACGAGCAGTACTTC | CASSPAWGDRNYEQYF
TRBJ1-2 | TRBV5-4 | TRBD1 | - | TGTGCCAGCAGACCTGGACGAGGGGGCAACTATGGCTACACCTTC | CASRPGRGGNYGYTF
TRBJ1-1 | TRBV14 | TRBD1 | few | TGTGCCAGCAGCCGACAGGGAAACACTGAAGCTTTCTTT | CASSRQGNTEAFF
TRBJ1-5 | TRBV7-2 | - | - | TGTGCCAGCAGCCCCCAGAGTGGAGGCAATCAGCCCCAGCATTTT | CASSPQSGGNQPQHF
TRBJ2-3 | TRBV7-9 | - | - | TGTGCCAGCAGCCCACCCCCGCGTGGGAGCGGGCGCACAGATACGCAGTATTTT | CASSPPPRGSGRTDTQYF
TRBJ2-5 | TRBV5-6 | - | - | TGTGCCAGCAGCGCGGGACAGCGGCTGGGGACCCAGTACTTC | CASSAGQRLGTQYF
TRBJ2-2 | TRBV5-4 | TRBD1 | - | TGTGCCAGCAGTTCACCCACAGGGGCGAACACCGGGGAGCTGTTTTTT | CASSSPTGANTGELFF
TRBJ2-1 | TRBV7-3 | TRBD2 | - | TGTGCCAGCAGCTTATCCCGGACTAGCGGCAATGAGCAGTTCTTC | CASSLSRTSGNEQFF
TRBJ2-5 | TRBV27 | TRBD1 | - | TGTGCCAGCAGTTCGATCCCGACAGGGGGAGAAGAGACCCAGTACTTC | CASSSIPTGGEETQYF
TRBJ2-3 | TRBV2 | - | - | TGTGCCAGCAGTGTGCACACAGATACGCAGTATTTT | CASSVHTDTQYF
TRBJ2-2 | TRBV7-8 | - | few | TGTGCCAGCAGCTCGACCCTAATCGGGGAGCTGTTTTTT | CASSSTLIGELFF
TRBJ1-2 | TRBV12-5 | - | - | TGTGCTAGTGGTTTGGTGCCTGGGGACTATGGCTACACCTTC | CASGLVPGDYGYTF
TRBJ1-1 | TRBV7-8 | - | - | TGTGCCAGCAGCTTAAGTGAGGGGATGAACACTGAAGCTTTCTTT | CASSLSEGMNTEAFF
TRBJ1-4 | TRBV6-6 | - | - | TGTGCCAGCATCCCGGGTTCTCATAATGAAAAACTGTTTTTT | CASIPGSHNEKLFF
TRBJ2-3 | TRBV28 | TRBD2 | - | TGTGCCAGCAGGGAGGGGACTAGCGCGGTCCCAGATACGCAGTATTTT | CASREGTSAVPDTQYF
TRBJ2-7 | TRBV11-2 | TRBD2 | once | TGTGCCTCTAGCGGGAGATACGAGCAGTACTTC | CASSGRYEQYF
TRBJ2-1 | TRBV30 | TRBD2 | - | TGTGCCTGGAGTGTGGGGACTAGCGGATTTTACAATGAGCAGTTCTTC | CAWSVGTSGFYNEQFF
TRBJ1-2 | TRBV7-8 | - | - | TGTGCCAGCAGCGGGGCCGTGGACTATGGCTACACCTTC | CASSGAVDYGYTF
TRBJ2-7 | TRBV7-9 | TRBD1 | - | TGTGCCAGCAGACCCGGGACAGCGTACGAGCAGTACTTC | CASRPGTAYEQYF
TRBJ1-2 | TRBV29-1 | - | once | TGCAGCGTTGTCGGATCGGGAGTCGATGGCTACACCTTC | CSVVGSGVDGYTF
TRBJ1-5 | TRBV4-1 | - | once | TGCGCCAGCAGCCAAGGGCGCACGGATAGCAATCAGCCCCAGCATTTT | CASSQGRTDSNQPQHF